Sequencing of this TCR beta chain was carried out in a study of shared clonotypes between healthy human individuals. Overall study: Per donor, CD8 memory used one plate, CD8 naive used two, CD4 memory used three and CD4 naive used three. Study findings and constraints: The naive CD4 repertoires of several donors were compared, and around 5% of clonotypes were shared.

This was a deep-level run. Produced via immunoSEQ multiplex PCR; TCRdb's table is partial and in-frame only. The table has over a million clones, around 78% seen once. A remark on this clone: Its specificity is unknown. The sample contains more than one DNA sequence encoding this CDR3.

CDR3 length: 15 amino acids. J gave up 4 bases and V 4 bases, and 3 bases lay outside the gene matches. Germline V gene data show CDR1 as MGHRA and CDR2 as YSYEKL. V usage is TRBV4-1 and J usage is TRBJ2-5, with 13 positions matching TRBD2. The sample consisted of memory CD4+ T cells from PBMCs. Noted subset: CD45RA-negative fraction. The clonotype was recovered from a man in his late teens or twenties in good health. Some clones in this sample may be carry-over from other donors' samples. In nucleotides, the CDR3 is TGCGCCAGCAGCCGAGGACTAGCGGGAGTAGAGACCCAGTACTTC. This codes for CASSRGLAGVETQYF.